This T cell receptor (beta chain) was observed in a study of blood T cell repertoires in COVID-19. Overall study: The United States, Italy and Spain supplied acute and convalescent COVID-19 samples. From T cells, B-cell-depleted T cells, or PBMCs came the material, which was cDNA or gDNA.

V shed 6 bases, J shed 9 bases, and the junction held 6 bases outside the gene matches. CDR1 MDHEN and CDR2 SYDVKM come from the germline V gene. This CDR3 spans 14 amino acids. As originally analysed: For nucleated cells, counts were estimated from reference gene primer amplification. Some clones are missing from TCRdb's copy, which holds only in-frame ones; the method was immunoSEQ multiplex PCR. V and J calls and clone size are as listed in that table; D and trimming were resolved from the DNA. Among roughly 25,000 clones listed, almost 90% were seen once. This TCR was recovered from a human donor in a cohort sampled during active COVID-19. The chain couples TRBV28 to TRBJ1-6, with 9 positions matching TRBD1. Sequencing was performed on peripheral blood. The DNA of the CDR3 is TGTGCCAGCAGGTCGGGACAGGGCCCTTCACCCCTCCACTTT. This sequence encodes CASRSGQGPSPLHF. Variable domain in full (rest from reference TRBV28 and TRBJ1-6): DVKVTQSSRYLVKRTGEKVFLECVQDMDHENMFWYRQDPGLGLRLIYFSYDVKMKEKGDIPEGYSVSREKKERFSLILESASTNQTSMYLCASRSGQGPSPLHFGNGTRLTVT.